Shown below are 25 T cell receptor beta chains from a single sample sequenced in a study of blood T cell repertoires in COVID-19. TCRdb keeps only in-frame clones here, not all; method: immunoSEQ multiplex PCR. The data hold 120,000 to 150,000 clones, with 84% observed a single time. Sequencing used PBMCs or T cells enriched from blood (not recorded which). The receptors were sampled from a woman younger than 30 who had been exposed to COVID-19.

The rearrangement uses TRBV4-2 and TRBJ1-5; D is unresolved. V was shortened by 1 base and J by 5 bases, with 12 bases between the two germline ends. The CDR3 spans 15 residues. CDR1 and CDR2 (germline): LGHNA, YNFKEQ. The CDR3 reads CASSQGRQVDQPQHF. CDR3 DNA: TGTGCCAGCAGCCAAGGTCGCCAGGTGGATCAGCCCCAGCATTTT.

V and J are TRBV6-5 and TRBJ2-7; 8 nucleotides agree with TRBD1. This CDR3 is built from 13 residues. Germline assignment: CDR1 MNHEY and CDR2 SVGAGI. Unmatched junction bases numbered 7, after V lost 5 bases and J lost 7 bases. CDR3 sequence reads: CASSRQGTGEQYF. CDR3 sequence (DNA): TGTGCCAGCAGTCGACAGGGGACGGGGGAGCAGTACTTC.

V is TRBV6-2 or TRBV6-3 and J is TRBJ1-5, with 7 bases lining up with TRBD1. V trimming: 6 bases; J trimming: 3 bases; junction bases outside the gene matches: 5. The length of the CDR3 is 14 residues. The V gene's germline CDR1 is MNHEY and CDR2 SVGEGT. The CDR3 is CASSHGQVNQPQHF. In DNA, the CDR3 is TGTGCCAGCAGCCACGGACAGGTCAATCAGCCCCAGCATTTT.

CDR3 nucleotides: TGCGCCAGCAGGGGAAAGGACAGGGACACAGATACGCAGTATTTT. It translates to CASRGKDRDTDTQYF. This chain connects TRBV5-1 to TRBJ2-3; 8 positions match TRBD1. The CDR3 consists of 15 residues. V lost 5 bases and J lost 2; bases outside the gene matches: 7. Germline V gene data show CDR1 as SGHRS and CDR2 as YFSETQ.

V gene TRBV24-1 combines with J gene TRBJ1-3; 7 nucleotides line up with TRBD1. The V gene end was trimmed by 0 bases and the J gene end by 0 bases; junction bases not matched to a gene: 7. The germline CDR1 and CDR2 sequences are KGHDR and SFDVKD. CDR3 size: 18 residues. CDR3: CATSDLLPGGVSGNTIYF. CDR3 sequence (DNA): TGTGCCACCAGTGATTTGTTACCAGGGGGAGTCTCTGGAAACACCATATATTTT.

The rearrangement joins TRBV7-6 to TRBJ2-7; 10 bases fit TRBD2. V gave up 5 bases and J gave up 3 bases; unmatched junction bases: 4. The CDR3 runs 14 residues. Germline CDR1 is SGHVS and CDR2 is FNYEAQ. The CDR3 protein is CASSPRTSGYEQYF. The CDR3 DNA reads TGTGCCAGCAGCCCCCGGACTAGCGGCTACGAGCAGTACTTC.

This clone was seen more than once but under ten times. The chain joins TRBV5-1 to TRBJ1-2; TRBD1 is a possible D gene (5 bases). The CDR3 has 13 residues. CDR1 is SGHRS and CDR2 is YFSETQ in the germline V gene. V was pared by 0 bases and J by 4 bases, with 7 bases between. The CDR3 region is CASSLGQPYGYTF. The CDR3 coding sequence is TGCGCCAGCAGCTTGGGACAGCCCTATGGCTACACCTTC.

The chain links TRBV6-5 to TRBJ1-2, with D tentatively TRBD1 (5 bases). Per germline, CDR1 MNHEY and CDR2 SVGAGI. The CDR3 is 16 amino acids. Trimming left V 4 bases short and J 1 base short, with 16 bases between. The CDR3 protein is CASSSSPRVRNYGYTF. CDR3 bases: TGTGCCAGCAGTTCATCCCCCAGGGTTCGTAACTATGGCTACACCTTC.

This chain joins TRBV4-1 and TRBJ2-7; D may be TRBD1 (6 bases). The CDR3 has 14 residues. Germline V gives CDR1 MGHRA, CDR2 YSYEKL. The germline V and J ends were trimmed by 3 bases and 1 base, with 10 bases remaining between them. CDR3 in amino acids: CASSHKTGSYEQYF. In DNA, the CDR3 is TGCGCCAGCAGCCACAAGACAGGATCCTACGAGCAGTACTTC.

The rearrangement links TRBV7-9 to TRBJ2-2; D is perhaps TRBD1 (5 bases). CDR1 and CDR2 from the germline V gene are SEHNR and FQNEAQ (reference sequence). Trimming shortened V by 5 bases and J by 6 bases, and 22 bases separated the two germline ends. The CDR3 totals 17 residues. CDR3 amino acids: CASSAPGFRTQPGELFF. As DNA, the CDR3 is TGTGCCAGCAGCGCCCCGGGTTTCAGGACACAGCCCGGGGAGCTGTTTTTT.

The V gene is TRBV6-4, the J gene TRBJ2-1, with a tentative D call TRBD1 (6 bases). The CDR3 runs 15 residues. The germline V gene encodes CDR1 MRHNA and CDR2 SNTAGT. V lost 0 bases to trimming and J lost 4 bases, with 10 bases between them. Here the CDR3 DNA reads TGTGCCAGCAGTGACTCGGCAGGGGAGTACAATGAGCAGTTCTTC. It codes for CASSDSAGEYNEQFF.

This chain joins TRBV12-5 and TRBJ2-1; D not resolved. The germline V gene encodes CDR1 LGHNT and CDR2 FRNRAP. The V end was cut by 1 base, the J end by 2 bases, with 15 bases between. The CDR3 consists of 17 residues. For the CDR3, the DNA is TGTGCTAGTGGTTTGGCGATTAGATCCCCCCCCTACAATGAGCAGTTCTTC. Residues: CASGLAIRSPPYNEQFF.

This CDR3 is CASSSGLAGPLPSYNEQFF. The CDR3 nucleotides read TGTGCCAGCAGCTCGGGACTAGCGGGACCTCTTCCATCCTACAATGAGCAGTTCTTC. V is TRBV9 and J is TRBJ2-1, with 13 positions matching TRBD2. Per the germline V gene, CDR1 is SGDLS and CDR2 is YYNGEE. The CDR3 is 19 amino acids. With V trimmed by 4 bases and J by 1 base, 11 bases remained unmatched.

V usage is TRBV3-1 (or the pseudogene TRBV3-2) and J usage is TRBJ2-7, with 15 positions matching TRBD2. Trimming at V came to 4 bases and at J to 6 bases, leaving 16 bases not matched to a gene. This CDR3 is built from 19 residues. From germline, CDR1 is LGHDT and CDR2 YNNKEL (reference sequence). CDR3 nucleotide sequence: TGTGCCAGCAGCCCCCGGACTAGCGGGAGGGCCCCGTTGGGGGGCGAGCAGTACTTC. This codes for CASSPRTSGRAPLGGEQYF.

The gene calls are TRBV5-1 and TRBJ2-1, with 14 bases that match TRBD2. The CDR3 spans 16 residues. Germline loops: CDR1 SGHRS, CDR2 YFSETQ. V lost 4 bases to trimming and J lost 9 bases; unmatched junction nucleotides: 9. CDR3 protein: CASSPGGLAGDGEQFF. The DNA of the CDR3 is TGCGCCAGCAGCCCGGGGGGACTAGCGGGAGACGGTGAGCAGTTCTTC. Using reference TRBV5-1 and TRBJ2-1 for the parts outside the CDR3, the full variable domain is KAGVTQTPRYLIKTRGQQVTLSCSPISGHRSVSWYQQTPGQGLQFLFEYFSETQRNKGNFPGRFSGRQFSNSRSEMNVSTLELGDSALYLCASSPGGLAGDGEQFFGPGTRLTVL.

J is TRBJ1-4 and V is TRBV20-1; D gene ambiguous. CDR1 and CDR2 from the germline V gene are DFQATT and SNEGSKA (reference sequence). The CDR3 sequence is 11 residues long. The V end was cut by 2 bases, the J end by 13 bases, with 11 bases between. For the CDR3, the DNA is TGCAGTGCTAGATCCTATGCCGGACTGTTTTTT. It yields the protein CSARSYAGLFF.

Here the CDR3 DNA reads TGTGCCAGCAGCTTACGGACAGGGGTGGCAGGAAACACCATATATTTT. Its translation: CASSLRTGVAGNTIYF. This chain joins TRBV7-2 and TRBJ1-3; 9 bases are a match to TRBD1. The length of the CDR3 is 16 residues. Per germline, CDR1 SGHTA and CDR2 FQGNSA. V shed 2 bases, J shed 4 bases, and the junction held 6 bases outside the gene matches.

This clone came up once. The chain combines TRBV21-1 with TRBJ1-5; the table assigns TRBD1, which was not confirmed against the DNA. TRBV21-1 is a documented pseudogene. The CDR3 length is 14 residues. The CDR3 DNA sequence: TGTGCCAGCAGCACCTCCAGGGGCTGGAAGCCCCAGCATTTT. This translates into CASSTSRGWKPQHF.

The chain joins TRBV15 to TRBJ2-2; the match to TRBD1 covers 9 bases. This CDR3 has 18 residues. V dropped 1 base and J dropped 6; count of bases not matched to a gene: 12. CDR1 is LNHNV, CDR2 YYDKDF, per germline (reference sequence). The CDR3 coding sequence is TGTGCCACCAGCAGAGGGGGTGGGACAGGGTTCGGAGCCGGGGAGCTGTTTTTT. This gives the protein CATSRGGGTGFGAGELFF.

The genes are TRBV18 and TRBJ2-6, with 7 bases lining up with TRBD2. The CDR3 covers 15 residues. V was pared by 4 bases and J by 1 base, with 1 base of the junction left unmatched. Looked up from germline, CDR1 is KGHSH and CDR2 is LQKENI. As DNA, the CDR3 is TGTGCCAGCTCACGGGGGGGTTCTGGGGCCAACGTCCTGACTTTC. It translates to CASSRGGSGANVLTF. Together with reference TRBV18 and TRBJ2-6, the CDR3 gives the full variable domain: NAGVMQNPRHLVRRRGQEARLRCSPMKGHSHVYWYRQLPEEGLKFMVYLQKENIIDESGMPKERFSAEFPKEGPSILRIQQVVRGDSAAYFCASSRGGSGANVLTFGAGSRLTVL.

The chain links TRBV4-2 to TRBJ1-4, with 9 positions matching TRBD1. V was clipped by 4 bases and J by 5 bases; unmatched bases: 2. Germline lookup yields CDR1 LGHNA and CDR2 YNFKEQ. This CDR3 contains 14 residues. The CDR3 loop reads CASSPTGGNEKLFF. The CDR3 DNA reads TGTGCCAGCAGCCCAACAGGGGGCAATGAAAAACTGTTTTTT.

The chain joins TRBV27 to TRBJ2-7, with 8 bases identical to TRBD1. Per germline, CDR1 MNHEY and CDR2 SMNVEV (reference sequence). V shed 5 bases, J shed 2 bases, and the junction held 5 bases outside the gene matches. The CDR3 is 14 amino acids. As DNA, the CDR3 is TGTGCCAGCAGTCCCGGACAGGGACCCTACGAGCAGTACTTC. Residues: CASSPGQGPYEQYF.

The rearrangement uses TRBV27 and TRBJ1-4; D ambiguous. The V end lost 5 bases, the J end lost 4 bases, and 20 bases lay between the germline ends. The CDR3 covers 17 residues. Germline values: CDR1 MNHEY, CDR2 SMNVEV (reference sequence). The CDR3 reads CASSRLPRGGLNEKLFF. The CDR3 DNA reads TGTGCCAGCAGTAGACTCCCGCGTGGCGGGCTTAATGAAAAACTGTTTTTT.

DNA for the CDR3: TGTGCCAGCAGCTTGGTAGACGCGGCCGAGACCCAGTACTTC. It translates to CASSLVDAAETQYF. The chain joins TRBV5-5 to TRBJ2-5; D uncertain. Between the trimmed V and J ends, which lost 0 bases and 5 bases, there was a span of 11 bases. CDR3 size: 14 residues. Germline V gene data show CDR1 as SGHKS and CDR2 as YYEKEE (reference sequence).

In regard to this clone: Other DNA variants within this sample encode the same CDR3. This chain links TRBV19 with TRBJ2-7; 11 bases are a match to TRBD1. The CDR3 is 15 amino acids. The V gene's germline CDR1 is LNHDA and CDR2 SQIVND (reference sequence). Losses at the gene ends were 5 bases for V and 5 bases for J; bases not matched to a gene: 8. CDR3 DNA: TGTGCCAGTAGTTCCCGGGACAGGGGGTCCCACGAGCAGTACTTC. Translation: CASSSRDRGSHEQYF.